This T cell receptor beta chain originates from a study of T cell changes during pregnancy in multiple sclerosis. J gave up 0 bases and V 3 bases, and 11 bases lay outside the gene matches. CDR3 length: 21 amino acids. CDR1 and CDR2 (germline): LGHNA, YNFKEQ. Some clones are missing from TCRdb's copy, which holds only in-frame ones; the method was immunoSEQ multiplex PCR. The table shows approximately 84,000 clones, with about 93% occurring only once. Sequencing was performed on peripheral blood, taken in the second trimester of pregnancy. The V and J genes are TRBV4-2 and TRBJ2-1; 16 bases are a match to TRBD2. The TCR sequence derives from a female donor in good health, enrolled as a control in a pregnancy study. CDR3 nucleotides: TGTGCCAGCAGCCAGGAGGCCGGGACTAGCGGGAGGGTTAGCTCCTACAATGAGCAGTTCTTC. Translating gives CASSQEAGTSGRVSSYNEQFF.